The text below deals with one T cell receptor (beta chain). The data were taken from a study of control samples from healthy donors and cancer patients. Trimming stripped 6 bases from V and 2 bases from J, with 10 bases between. Germline CDR1 and CDR2: MNHEY and SVGAGI. The CDR3 sequence is 13 residues long. Here immunoSEQ multiplex PCR was the method, and the copy in TCRdb shows in-frame clones only, minus some. The repertoire holds around 81,000 clones, 80% to 95% seen once, with about 1.5% in the top ten. This chain uses TRBV6-5 with TRBJ1-1; unclear D gene. The sample was blood. The source of this sequence is a woman aged 25 to 39 in good health. As DNA, the CDR3 is TGTGCCAGCAGCCCCCACGTTAACACTGAAGCTTTCTTT. It codes for CASSPHVNTEAFF.